This TCR beta chain emerged from a study of blood T cell repertoires in COVID-19. How the authors handled the data: The authors estimated nucleated cell counts from reference gene primer amplification. Profiling relied on immunoSEQ multiplex PCR, and the TCRdb table lists in-frame clones only, not all of them. V, J and clone size reflect that table, while D and trimming were determined from the DNA. This sample has 150,000 to 190,000 clones, with about 81% found just once. Participants spanned ages roughly 18 to 95 years and resided in about 24 US areas. Recovered Cohort 3 donors showed two negative PCRs, clearance, or symptom resolution. V lost 0 bases and J lost 3; bases outside the gene matches: 5. Germline loops: CDR1 ENHRY, CDR2 SYGVKD. This CDR3 spans 16 amino acids.

The rearrangement links TRBV10-3 to TRBJ1-5; the match to TRBD1 covers 7 bases. The material sequenced was PBMCs or T cells enriched from blood (not recorded which). The origin of this receptor is a man over 45 who had recovered from COVID-19. The CDR3 nucleotides read TGTGCCATCAGTGAGTCGAACAGGGGACTCAATCAGCCCCAGCATTTT. This translates into CAISESNRGLNQPQHF.